This TCR beta chain was obtained from a study of shared clonotypes between healthy human individuals. Study in general: CD8 memory received one plate per donor, CD8 naive two, CD4 memory three and CD4 naive three.

Deep-level assay runs were performed. Profiled with immunoSEQ multiplex PCR; TCRdb holds only in-frame clones, not every one. The table has 2,500,000 or so clones, more than 80% seen once. Donors, without exception, were Caucasian adults residing in Nashville, Tennessee. The sequenced material came from naive CD4+ T cells sorted from blood. Subset reported: CD45RA+ positively selected. The TCR sequence derives from a man aged 18 to 35 in good health.

The CDR3 sequence: CAWSRRGGGETQYF. The CDR3 DNA reads TGTGCCTGGAGTAGGCGGGGGGGCGGAGAGACCCAGTACTTC. This chain links TRBV30 with TRBJ2-5; 9 positions agree with TRBD2. The germline V gene has CDR1 GTSNPN and CDR2 SVGIG (reference sequence). Trimming took 2 bases from V and 4 from J; bases not matched to a gene: 5. The CDR3 length is 14 residues.